This entry describes one TCR beta chain. Its antigen is unknown. Generated by immunoSEQ multiplex PCR, the TCRdb table keeps only in-frame clones and is missing some. This table holds 70,000 to 75,000 clones, about four fifths found once. V gave up 0 bases and J gave up 11 bases; unmatched junction bases: 7. The germline CDR1 and CDR2 sequences are MDHEN and SYDVKM. The CDR3 sequence is 14 residues long. This sample was taken from a study of T cells in localized non-small cell lung cancer. Study-level results: Higher T cell density in the blood was associated with longer overall survival, whereas higher adjacent-lung clonality associated with shorter survival. Uninvolved adjacent lung had the highest recorded T cell clonality, with tumor below it. Owing to sequencing of a solitary tumor region, heterogeneity cannot be discounted.

The sequence was obtained from a female donor of 60 years or more with stage I lung adenocarcinoma. This chain uses TRBV28 with TRBJ2-3; 8 positions match TRBD2. The sequencing used peripheral blood, collected before any cancer treatment. The CDR3 region has the DNA TGTGCCAGCAGTTTATGGGACCGGGGGGGTATGCAGTATTTT. This codes for CASSLWDRGGMQYF.